This TCR beta chain comes out of a study of Graves' ophthalmopathy and Graves' hyperthyroidism. Presentation of ophthalmopathy in the donors involved moderate-to-severe activity, CAS ≥3, NOSPECS ≥4 and a duration under 3 months. Other autoimmune disease, uncontrolled infection, pregnancy and lactation led to exclusion. The diagnosis was founded upon clinical symptoms, serum thyroxine, TRAb, thyroid ultrasound and orbital computed tomography. Many counts were recorded for this clonotype. The TCR beta CDR3 regions underwent amplification from RNA transcripts. First-round RT-PCR with HTBI primers preceded a second-round multiplex PCR. TCRdb used MiXCR to reprocess the multiplex PCR reads, holding one entry per CDR3 protein. Of under 350,000 distinct CDR3 sequences in the sample, roughly a sixth were seen once. This CDR3 region has 15 residues. Germline V lookup: CDR1 SQVTM, CDR2 ANQGSEA. V lost 4 bases and J 6 bases, leaving 18 bases between the germline ends.

The chain uses TRBV29-1 and TRBJ2-2, with D possibly TRBD1 on 6 matching bases. Sequenced material: peripheral blood. The receptor's source is an adult man with Graves' ophthalmopathy. The CDR3: CSVGLGQGISGELFF. In nucleotides, the CDR3 is TGCAGCGTTGGTTTGGGCCAGGGGATTTCCGGGGAGCTGTTTTTT.